The 20 T cell receptor beta chains listed next were all sequenced from one sample in a study of T cells in Graves' hyperthyroidism and ophthalmopathy. Using RNA transcripts as the source, TCR beta CDR3 regions were amplified. The primer set for the first-round RT-PCR of the TCR CDR3 was HTBI. Via MiXCR, TCRdb re-called the multiplex PCR reads, giving one row per CDR3 protein. The table shows roughly 500,000 distinct CDR3 sequences, with approximately 44% occurring only once. The sample consisted of peripheral blood or thyroid tissue (not recorded which). The receptor set was obtained from an adult woman with Graves' disease, either hyperthyroidism or ophthalmopathy (not recorded which).

This clonotype was seen repeatedly, ten times or more. The chain links TRBV20-1 to TRBJ1-2, with 7 bases aligning to TRBD1. The germline V gene has CDR1 DFQATT and CDR2 SNEGSKA (reference sequence). This CDR3 is 13 amino acids long. Germline trimming cut 3 bases from V and 5 bases from J; bases unmatched to any gene: 6. CDR3 amino acids: CSARGTDFYGYTF. CDR3 nucleotide sequence: TGCAGTGCTAGGGGGACAGATTTTTATGGCTACACCTTC.

The chain recombines TRBV10-3 with TRBJ1-1; D is uncertain. The CDR3 extends over 13 amino acids. The germline V and J ends were trimmed by 3 bases and 4 bases, with 9 bases remaining between them. Germline V gene data show CDR1 as ENHRY and CDR2 as SYGVKD. CDR3 sequence (DNA): TGTGCCATCAGTGAAGGGAGGACCACTGAAGCTTTCTTT. Amino acids: CAISEGRTTEAFF.

The chain has TRBV10-3 and TRBJ1-3; D gene uncertain. V was clipped by 3 bases and J by 8 bases, with 14 bases between them. There are 14 residues in the CDR3. The germline V gene encodes CDR1 ENHRY and CDR2 SYGVKD. For the CDR3, the DNA is TGTGCCATCAGTGACAGGAAAAGTAGTGACACCATATATTTT. It yields the protein CAISDRKSSDTIYF.

The chain carries TRBV7-9 and TRBJ2-7; 11 bases align to TRBD1. Germline CDR1 is SEHNR and CDR2 is FQNEAQ (reference sequence). The CDR3 length is 16 residues. Germline trimming cut 9 bases from V and 1 base from J; bases unmatched to any gene: 11. Here the CDR3 DNA reads TGTGCCAGTAGAACGGGACAGGGGGTAATATCCTACGAGCAGTACTTC. Protein: CASRTGQGVISYEQYF.

The chain uses TRBV7-3 and TRBJ2-4; 8 bases are shared with TRBD2. The V and J ends lost 5 bases and 9 bases, in that order; junction bases with no gene match: 9. Germline V gene data show CDR1 as SGHTA and CDR2 as FQGTGA. This CDR3 is 14 amino acids long. The CDR3 bases are TGTGCCAGCAGCCCCGCGGGGGGCGGAGGCATTCAGTACTTC. It translates to CASSPAGGGGIQYF.

This clonotype was seen a few times. CDR3 loop: CATKETGGEKLFF. CDR3 DNA sequence: TGTGCCACCAAAGAAACGGGTGGGGAAAAACTGTTTTTT. The chain employs TRBV10-3 and TRBJ1-4, with no clear D. The CDR3 is 13 amino acids. Germline CDR1 is ENHRY and CDR2 is SYGVKD. Trimming took 10 bases from V and 8 from J, leaving 17 bases between them.

This clonotype was seen repeatedly, ten times or more. This sequence joins TRBV10-3 and TRBJ2-5; 9 positions match TRBD1. CDR1 is ENHRY, CDR2 SYGVKD, per germline. The CDR3 sequence is 14 residues long. V dropped 6 bases and J dropped 5; count of bases not matched to a gene: 7. The CDR3 here is CAIRGQGIVETQYF. In DNA, the CDR3 is TGTGCCATCAGAGGACAGGGGATTGTGGAGACCCAGTACTTC.

This clonotype occurred once. The rearrangement joins TRBV10-2 to TRBJ2-7; TRBD2 matches 9 bases. The length of the CDR3 is 16 residues. The germline CDR1 and CDR2 sequences are WSHSY and SAAADI. Unmatched junction bases numbered 12, after V lost 6 bases and J lost 3 bases. Here the CDR3 reads CASSASGERGVYEQYF. DNA for the CDR3: TGCGCCAGCAGCGCTAGCGGGGAGAGAGGGGTCTACGAGCAGTACTTC.

The chain employs TRBV20-1 and TRBJ2-6, with D maybe TRBD1 (6 bases). The CDR3 loop spans 16 amino acids. V lost 1 base to trimming and J lost 2 bases, with 12 bases between them. Germline V gene sequence: CDR1 DFQATT, CDR2 SNEGSKA (reference sequence). Here the CDR3 DNA reads TGCAGTGCTAGAGCACAGGGACGGGCTGGGGCCAACGTCCTGACTTTC. Protein: CSARAQGRAGANVLTF.

The CDR3 nucleotides are TGTGCCATCCGGCAAGCGGACAGGAGCTCCACCGGGGGGGAGACCCAGTACTTC. Protein: CAIRQADRSSTGGETQYF. The chain is built from TRBV10-3 and TRBJ2-5; possibly TRBD1 or TRBD2 for D (7 bases each). This CDR3 region has 18 residues. The germline gives CDR1 ENHRY, CDR2 SYGVKD. Deletions cut 8 bases from V and 5 bases from J, with 30 bases between.

This clonotype was recorded at least ten times. The CDR3 loop is CSVVRRGEAFF. The DNA for the CDR3 is TGCAGCGTTGTACGCCGGGGGGAAGCTTTCTTT. The chain recombines TRBV29-1 with TRBJ1-1, with D possibly TRBD1 on 5 matching bases. Germline V lookup: CDR1 SQVTM, CDR2 ANQGSEA. This CDR3 contains 11 residues. V was shortened by 4 bases and J by 8 bases, with 11 bases between the two germline ends.

There are many counts of this clonotype. The CDR3 DNA is TGTGCCAGCAGCTCTACAGTAAACTATGGCTACACCTTC. Amino acid sequence: CASSSTVNYGYTF. The chain joins TRBV7-2 to TRBJ1-2; D uncertain. Deletions cut 4 bases from V and 2 bases from J, with 8 bases between. The CDR3 consists of 13 residues. Germline V gene lookup returns CDR1 SGHTA and CDR2 FQGNSA.

There are many counts of this clonotype. The V and J genes are TRBV20-1 and TRBJ2-7, with a tentative D call TRBD2 (5 bases). Trimming shortened V by 3 bases and J by 6 bases, and 9 bases separated the two germline ends. This CDR3 has 11 amino acids. The germline V gene encodes CDR1 DFQATT and CDR2 SNEGSKA (reference sequence). The CDR3 spells CSARNRGEQYF. The CDR3 DNA reads as TGCAGTGCTAGGAATCGGGGCGAGCAGTACTTC.

Only one count was recorded for this clonotype. In nucleotides, the CDR3 is TGTGCCAGCAGCTCAATCCGGGACAGGGATAATTCACCCCTCCACTTT. Translation: CASSSIRDRDNSPLHF. This chain links TRBV9 with TRBJ1-6; TRBD1 aligns across 9 bases. V lost 4 bases to trimming and J lost 5 bases; unmatched junction nucleotides: 7. The length of the CDR3 is 16 residues. CDR1 and CDR2 (germline): SGDLS, YYNGEE.

The chain couples TRBV19 to TRBJ1-6; 7 nucleotides agree with TRBD1. Germline V lookup: CDR1 LNHDA, CDR2 SQIVND (reference sequence). The CDR3 has 17 amino acids. V lost 2 bases and J lost 10; bases outside the gene matches: 14. The CDR3 reads CASSIHSSHRGNSPLHF. In nucleotides, the CDR3 is TGTGCCAGTAGTATACATTCGTCTCACAGGGGTAACTCACCCCTCCACTTT.

The chain combines TRBV28 with TRBJ1-6; D ambiguous. Germline loops: CDR1 MDHEN, CDR2 SYDVKM. The ends were cut back, 1 base at V and 7 bases at J, with 11 bases in the middle. This CDR3 spans 15 amino acids. The CDR3 reads CASSLYPGYNSPLHF. In DNA, the CDR3 is TGTGCCAGCAGTTTATATCCAGGATACAATTCACCCCTCCACTTT.

This chain links TRBV7-3 with TRBJ1-6; D is possibly TRBD1 (6 bases). With 0 bases removed from V and 7 bases from J, the gap between germline ends came to 10 bases. Germline assignment: CDR1 SGHTA and CDR2 FQGTGA. The CDR3 has 15 amino acids. The CDR3 region has the DNA TGTGCCAGCAGCTTAACTGGACAGAAAAATTCACCCCTCCACTTT. Its protein is CASSLTGQKNSPLHF. The variable domain in full, with the rest retrieved from reference TRBV7-3 and TRBJ1-6, is GAGVSQTPSNKVTEKGKYVELRCDPISGHTALYWYRQSLGQGPEFLIYFQGTGAADDSGLPNDRFFAVRPEGSVSTLKIQRTERGDSAVYLCASSLTGQKNSPLHFGNGTRLTVT.

V and J are TRBV15 and TRBJ2-6, with 9 bases fitting TRBD1. V dropped 3 bases and J dropped 4; count of bases not matched to a gene: 7. This CDR3 region has 17 residues. Per germline, CDR1 LNHNV and CDR2 YYDKDF (reference sequence). The CDR3 sequence: CATSRTGTGSGANVLTF. The DNA of the CDR3 is TGTGCCACCAGCAGGACCGGGACAGGGTCCGGGGCCAACGTCCTGACTTTC.

CDR3 sequence: CASTQGGPRASYEQYF. In DNA form, the CDR3 reads TGTGCCAGCACCCAAGGGGGCCCGCGGGCCTCCTACGAGCAGTACTTC. V gene TRBV7-9 combines with J gene TRBJ2-7; 7 bases line up with TRBD1. This CDR3 has 16 amino acids. V lost 7 bases and J lost 0; bases outside the gene matches: 12. Looked up from germline, CDR1 is SEHNR and CDR2 is FQNEAQ (reference sequence).

This clonotype has ten or more counts. The chain couples TRBV2 to TRBJ2-5; the D is unclear. Deletions cut 2 bases from V and 5 bases from J, with 9 bases between. CDR3 length equals 13 residues. Germline loops: CDR1 SNHLY, CDR2 FYNNEI. This CDR3 reads CASSEMGWETQYF. The CDR3, as DNA: TGTGCCAGCAGTGAAATGGGATGGGAGACCCAGTACTTC.